Reported below is one T cell receptor beta chain. Assay execution took place at the deep level. The assay was immunoSEQ multiplex PCR, and TCRdb's table has in-frame clones only and misses some. The profile shows 2 million to 2.5 million clones, around 95% of them singletons. This sample was included in a study of shared clonotypes between healthy human individuals. The CDR3 spans 13 residues. The germline V gene encodes CDR1 LNHDA and CDR2 SQIVND (reference sequence). The V gene lost 6 bases and the J gene lost 4 bases, with 11 bases spanning the gap. The study enrolled healthy HIV-negative adults without recent acute infections or vaccinations as donors.

The receptor's source is a young man in good health. The sequenced sample was naive CD4+ T cells sorted from blood. Indicated subset: CD45RA+ positively selected. The gene calls are TRBV19 and TRBJ2-3; a weak D match, TRBD2 (6 bases). The CDR3 DNA follows: TGTGCCAGTAGAAAACTAGCCTCAGATACGCAGTATTTT. This sequence encodes CASRKLASDTQYF.